A selection of T cell receptor beta chains follows, all from one sample in a study of siplizumab effects on memory and regulatory T cells. Profiling relied on immunoSEQ multiplex PCR, and the TCRdb table lists in-frame clones only, not all of them. The table includes around 97,000 clones, 85% to 95% detected once. The sample consisted of non-Treg CD4+ T cells sorted from blood. The receptors stem from a human donor in good health. Each CDR3 is given with its conserved first and last residue. A D gene is named only where the DNA matches it firmly. Where a row states a size, it is once, few, many or the class of an expanded clone; other rows omit it.

>NA|TRBV5-1|12|NA|TRBJ2-1
CASSYGGNEQFF
TGCGCCAGCAGCTACGGTGGCAATGAGCAGTTCTTC
>NA|TRBV5-1|14|NA|TRBJ2-2
CASQVSPQTGELFF
TGCGCCAGCCAGGTCTCTCCTCAGACCGGGGAGCTGTTTTTT
>NA|TRBV21-1|16|NA|TRBJ2-1
CASSDNREGSYNEQFF
TGTGCCAGCAGCGACAACAGGGAGGGCTCCTACAATGAGCAGTTCTTC
>NA|TRBV29-1|14|NA|TRBJ1-1
CSATGPTVYTEAFF
TGCAGCGCCACCGGGCCTACAGTGTACACTGAAGCTTTCTTT
>NA|TRBV25-1|13|NA|TRBJ2-3
CASSPRGTDTQYF
TGTGCCAGCAGTCCCCGTGGCACAGATACGCAGTATTTT
>NA|TRBV9|14|NA|TRBJ1-2
CASSVEGRGGGYTF
TGTGCCAGCAGCGTAGAGGGTAGGGGGGGTGGCTACACCTTC
>TRBD1|TRBV19|13|NA|TRBJ1-5
CASKDRGFQPQHF
TGTGCCAGCAAAGACAGGGGTTTTCAGCCCCAGCATTTT
>NA|TRBV6-5|15|NA|TRBJ1-5
CASSYSGGRNQPQHF
TGTGCCAGCAGTTACTCGGGGGGCCGGAATCAGCCCCAGCATTTT
>TRBD2|TRBV18|18|NA|TRBJ2-2
CASSPVASGSFNTGELFF
TGTGCCAGCTCACCGGTGGCTAGCGGGAGTTTTAACACCGGGGAGCTGTTTTTT
>NA|TRBV27|15|NA|TRBJ1-5
CASSLTRGANQPQHF
TGTGCCAGCAGTTTAACCCGGGGGGCTAATCAGCCCCAGCATTTT
>TRBD1|TRBV15|13|once|TRBJ2-7
CATSRTSGTGQYF
TGTGCCACCAGCAGGACCTCCGGGACAGGGCAGTACTTC
>TRBD1|TRBV7-7|13|NA|TRBJ2-7
CASSPGQGSEQYF
TGTGCCAGCAGCCCGGGACAGGGGTCCGAGCAGTACTTC
>TRBD2|TRBV5-1|19|NA|TRBJ2-6
CASSLTLGSGAGGANVLTF
TGCGCCAGCAGCTTGACGTTAGGTTCGGGAGCGGGAGGGGCCAACGTCCTGACTTTC
>NA|TRBV7-8|14|NA|TRBJ1-2
CASSSQGAFYGYTF
TGTGCCAGCAGCTCTCAAGGAGCCTTCTATGGCTACACCTTC
>NA|TRBV25-1|14|NA|TRBJ2-1
CASSGTVPYNEQFF
TGTGCCAGCAGTGGGACAGTTCCCTACAATGAGCAGTTCTTC
>TRBD2|TRBV19|17|NA|TRBJ2-2
CASTMGRERKSTGELFF
TGTGCCAGTACCATGGGGCGGGAGCGCAAGAGCACCGGGGAGCTGTTTTTT
>NA|TRBV19|13|NA|TRBJ2-6
CASSARAAHILTF
TGTGCCAGTAGTGCCCGTGCTGCTCACATCCTGACTTTC
>TRBD1|TRBV5-4|14|NA|TRBJ1-2
CASRGDRVGNGYTF
TGTGCCAGCAGGGGGGACAGGGTGGGGAATGGCTACACCTTC
>TRBD1|TRBV6-5|15|NA|TRBJ2-7
CASRLDRGGVDEQYF
TGTGCCAGCAGACTCGACAGGGGAGGAGTAGACGAGCAGTACTTC
>NA|TRBV6-5|12|NA|TRBJ2-7
CASSYVGYEQYF
TGTGCCAGCAGTTATGTGGGGTACGAGCAGTACTTC
>NA|TRBV30|14|few|TRBJ1-5
CAWSQSLTVQPQHF
TGTGCCTGGAGTCAATCCCTGACGGTTCAGCCCCAGCATTTT
>NA|TRBV7-9|14|NA|TRBJ1-5
CASSSIQGNQPQHF
TGTGCCAGCAGCTCAATTCAGGGTAATCAGCCCCAGCATTTT
>TRBD2|TRBV4-1|15|NA|TRBJ2-3
CASSQAEREPDTQYF
TGCGCCAGCAGCCAAGCAGAGCGGGAGCCAGATACGCAGTATTTT
>NA|TRBV5-4|10|NA|TRBJ2-7
CAITSGEQYF
TGTGCCATCACGTCGGGGGAGCAGTACTTC
>TRBD2|TRBV2|17|NA|TRBJ2-1
CASSENGRGSFYNEQFF
TGTGCCAGCAGTGAAAATGGGCGCGGGAGTTTCTACAATGAGCAGTTCTTC
>TRBD2|TRBV5-1|20|NA|TRBJ2-1
CASSFPGGGAGGSSYNEQFF
TGCGCCAGCAGCTTCCCCGGGGGGGGAGCGGGAGGGAGCTCCTACAATGAGCAGTTCTTC
>TRBD1|TRBV9|15|NA|TRBJ1-5
CASSPLGGPDQPQHF
TGTGCCAGCAGCCCCTTAGGGGGCCCGGATCAGCCCCAGCATTTT
>NA|TRBV6-6|15|once|TRBJ2-6
CASSLGGTGANVLTF
TGTGCCAGCAGTTTAGGGGGGACCGGGGCCAACGTCCTGACTTTC
>NA|TRBV4-1|14|NA|TRBJ1-1
CASSQVKGYTEAFF
TGCGCCAGCAGCCAAGTGAAAGGGTACACTGAAGCTTTCTTT
>NA|TRBV18|14|medium-sized|TRBJ1-1
CASSPNTGQTVAFF
TGTGCCAGCTCACCAAATACGGGCCAGACAGTAGCTTTCTTT
>TRBD2|TRBV11-3|18|NA|TRBJ2-1
CASSPGTSGRSSYNEQFF
TGTGCCAGCAGCCCCGGGACTAGCGGGAGGAGCTCCTACAATGAGCAGTTCTTC
>TRBD2|TRBV5-8|15|NA|TRBJ2-1
CASSFGLAGANEQFF
TGTGCCAGCAGCTTCGGACTAGCGGGAGCAAATGAGCAGTTCTTC
>NA|TRBV6-6|11|NA|TRBJ1-2
CASRRGNGYTF
TGTGCCAGCAGGAGGGGGAACGGCTACACCTTC
>TRBD2|TRBV28|15|once|TRBJ2-2
CASSLGLAGTGELFF
TGTGCCAGCAGTTTGGGACTAGCGGGCACCGGGGAGCTGTTTTTT
>NA|TRBV7-3|13|NA|TRBJ2-1
CASSLGRNNEQFF
TGTGCCAGCAGCTTAGGACGTAACAATGAGCAGTTCTTC
>NA|TRBV7-2|15|once|TRBJ2-7
CASSLVRDTAYEQYF
TGTGCCAGCAGCTTAGTCCGGGACACCGCCTACGAGCAGTACTTC
>NA|TRBV7-8|16|NA|TRBJ1-3
CASSLVPGEGGNTIYF
TGTGCCAGCAGCTTAGTTCCGGGGGAAGGTGGAAACACCATATATTTT
>NA|TRBV28|12|NA|TRBJ1-5
CASREGNQPQHF
TGTGCCAGCAGGGAGGGAAATCAGCCCCAGCATTTT
>NA|TRBV19|12|NA|TRBJ2-7
CASLRSSYEQYF
TGTGCCAGTCTCCGGAGCTCCTACGAGCAGTACTTC
>TRBD2|TRBV5-1|16|NA|TRBJ2-3
CASSLLAGERTDTQYF
TGCGCCAGCAGCCTATTAGCGGGAGAGCGTACAGATACGCAGTATTTT
>NA|TRBV30|19|NA|TRBJ2-5
CAWSVKGLGGGVLRETQYF
TGTGCCTGGAGTGTAAAGGGTCTCGGTGGGGGAGTTTTACGAGAGACCCAGTACTTC
>NA|TRBV19|12|NA|TRBJ2-7
CASSISTNEQYF
TGTGCCAGTAGTATTTCGACCAACGAGCAGTACTTC
>NA|TRBV19|17|NA|TRBJ2-3
CASSIGVIGSSTDTQYF
TGTGCCAGTAGTATAGGGGTTATCGGATCTAGCACAGATACGCAGTATTTT
>NA|TRBV30|13|NA|TRBJ1-2
CARRQSPNYGYTF
TGTGCCCGACGACAGAGCCCTAACTATGGCTACACCTTC
>NA|TRBV15|17|once|TRBJ1-5
CATSKIQQNPPIQPQHF
TGTGCCACCAGCAAGATACAGCAAAACCCTCCAATTCAGCCCCAGCATTTT
>TRBD1|TRBV6-5|14|NA|TRBJ1-3
CASRRRGQGNTIYF
TGTGCCAGCAGACGACGCGGACAGGGGAACACCATATATTTT
>NA|TRBV6-5|14|NA|TRBJ1-1
CASSYRATNTEAFF
TGTGCCAGCAGTTATAGAGCAACCAACACTGAAGCTTTCTTT
>TRBD2|TRBV5-4|17|NA|TRBJ2-5
CASSLLTSGRAGGTQYF
TGTGCCAGCAGCCTGTTAACTAGCGGGAGGGCCGGGGGGACCCAGTACTTC
>NA|TRBV27|14|NA|TRBJ2-1
CASGLASWYNEQFF
TGTGCCAGCGGGCTGGCTAGCTGGTACAATGAGCAGTTCTTC
>NA|TRBV7-9|15|NA|TRBJ2-7
CASSFGVTAAYEQYF
TGTGCCAGCAGCTTCGGAGTCACAGCGGCCTACGAGCAGTACTTC
>NA|TRBV5-1|14|NA|TRBJ2-3
CASSLTHGTDTQYF
TGCGCCAGCAGCTTGACCCACGGTACAGATACGCAGTATTTT
>NA|TRBV5-1|12|NA|TRBJ1-1
CASSFGGAEAFF
TGCGCCAGCAGCTTTGGAGGGGCTGAAGCTTTCTTT
>NA|TRBV11-2|13|NA|TRBJ2-7
CASSFEWTHEQYF
TGTGCCAGCAGCTTTGAGTGGACCCACGAGCAGTACTTC
>NA|TRBV11-1|15|NA|TRBJ1-1
CASSLVPIMNTEAFF
TGTGCCAGCAGCTTAGTACCAATTATGAACACTGAAGCTTTCTTT
>NA|TRBV14|17|NA|TRBJ2-7
CASSLTGGATDPYEQYF
TGTGCCAGCAGCCTAACAGGGGGGGCCACCGACCCCTACGAGCAGTACTTC
>NA|TRBV7-3|14|NA|TRBJ2-3
CASSLNSATDTQYF
TGTGCCAGCAGCTTAAACTCCGCCACAGATACGCAGTATTTT